This T cell receptor beta chain was recorded in a study of radiotherapy plus CTLA-4 blockade in lung cancer. About the research overall: In around 17% of patients, objective responses were seen; 31% had disease control.

About this clone: Its matching antigen is unknown.

Some clones are missing from TCRdb's copy, which holds only in-frame ones; the method was immunoSEQ multiplex PCR. In the table there are 120,000 or so clones, over 80% of which are singletons. Ipilimumab CTLA-4 blockade and focal radiation were given to patients with chemo-refractory metastatic non-small-cell lung cancer. This CDR3 is built from 15 residues. In germline, CDR1 is SGHTA, CDR2 FQGTGA. Trimming stripped 5 bases from V and 10 bases from J, with 20 bases between. Study-wide results and caveats: Radiotherapy with ipilimumab was followed by blood expansion of tumor-derived clones. In blood, early T cell clone dynamics reportedly predicted response best, together with interferon-beta.

The genes are TRBV7-3 and TRBJ2-2; a weak D match, TRBD1 (5 bases). This sequence was found in a human donor with non-small cell lung cancer that progressed on radiotherapy plus ipilimumab. Sequencing was performed on peripheral blood, taken from a patient treated with radiotherapy plus ipilimumab. The CDR3 region has the DNA TGTGCCAGCAGCCCTGGGTCAGGGCGCCTAATGGAGCTGTTTTTT. Translation: CASSPGSGRLMELFF.